The entry below describes one TCR beta chain. What it recognizes is unknown. Trimming took 5 bases from V and 5 from J, leaving 12 bases between them. The CDR3 sequence is 14 residues long. 5'RACE template switching added a universal primer site and UMIs to TCR cDNA. Using its own MiXCR run on the 5' RACE reads, TCRdb lists one record per CDR3 protein. The sample yields a few hundred thousand distinct CDR3 sequences, around 4.5% seen once. This sample is part of a study of T cells after yellow fever vaccination. Turning to the study itself: Fractions of low cell number were prepared using SMART-Seq v4 Ultra Low Input. Study outcomes and limitations: Overlap between CD4 and CD8 compartments was detected for a small share of clonotypes. Reappearance after the booster was observed for most primary-vaccination clones (96% CD4, less than 90% CD8).

This TCR derives from a man aged 18 to 29 who received the YFV17D yellow fever vaccine. This sample comprised PBMCs, obtained 15 days after the yellow fever booster vaccination. The chain uses TRBV12-3 or TRBV12-4 and TRBJ2-2; D possibly corresponds to TRBD2 (6 bases). This CDR3 is CASSPGLQTGELFF. Here the CDR3 DNA reads TGTGCCAGCAGTCCGGGACTCCAAACCGGGGAGCTGTTTTTT.